The clone carrying this TCR beta chain was observed many times. Its antigen is as yet unknown. This entry comes from a study of identical twins. The CDR3 extends over 13 amino acids. CDR1 is SGHRS and CDR2 is YFSETQ in the germline V gene. Trimming removed 6 bases at V and 3 bases at J, with 9 bases between. Findings and caveats of the study: It was out-of-frame TCR alpha sharing in monozygotic twins that models underestimated. Within cord blood, abundant beta clonotypes carried fewer insertions, but memory repertoires showed no such trend.

Carrying unique molecular identifiers, the cDNA also gained a universal primer site through template switching. MiXCR was run by TCRdb on the 5' RACE reads, yielding one entry per CDR3 protein. This sample carries approximately 680,000 distinct CDR3 sequences, 7% to 7.5% of them seen once, and the ten largest clones take around 1.6%. This sample was shared with a second study, whose subject was yellow fever vaccine responses in identical twins. That work adds: Twins reportedly appeared to share part of their vaccine T cell response while keeping part individual.

This clonotype was obtained from a woman between 18 and 29 years old in good health. The specimen sequenced was PBMCs. The chain links TRBV5-1 to TRBJ2-2; D unresolved. In nucleotides, the CDR3 is TGCGCCAGCATGGTCAGCTACACCGGGGAGCTGTTTTTT. Translated: CASMVSYTGELFF.